This T cell receptor (beta chain) is from a study of T cells after yellow fever vaccination. Regarding the study as a whole: Reappearance after the booster was observed for most primary-vaccination clones (about 97% CD4, about 90% CD8).

The 5'RACE template-switching step produced TCR cDNA and added a universal primer site and UMIs. TCRdb reanalysed the 5' RACE reads using MiXCR and keeps one entry per CDR3 protein. The sample contains around 530,000 distinct CDR3 sequences, less than 20% of which appear only once. A remark on this clonotype: Antigen unknown.

The TCR originated in a man in his late teens or twenties who received the YFV17D yellow fever vaccine. The sample consisted of PBMCs, taken 5 days after the first yellow fever vaccination.

CDR3 sequence (DNA): TGTGCCAGCAGTTACCAGCAAAGACAGAACTCCTATAATTCACCCCTCCACTTT. Translating gives CASSYQQRQNSYNSPLHF. J is TRBJ1-6 and V is TRBV6-5; a possible D gene is TRBD1 (5 bases). Germline CDR1 MNHEY, CDR2 SVGAGI. The CDR3 has 18 amino acids. The germline V and J ends were trimmed by 2 bases and 0 bases, with 14 bases remaining between them.